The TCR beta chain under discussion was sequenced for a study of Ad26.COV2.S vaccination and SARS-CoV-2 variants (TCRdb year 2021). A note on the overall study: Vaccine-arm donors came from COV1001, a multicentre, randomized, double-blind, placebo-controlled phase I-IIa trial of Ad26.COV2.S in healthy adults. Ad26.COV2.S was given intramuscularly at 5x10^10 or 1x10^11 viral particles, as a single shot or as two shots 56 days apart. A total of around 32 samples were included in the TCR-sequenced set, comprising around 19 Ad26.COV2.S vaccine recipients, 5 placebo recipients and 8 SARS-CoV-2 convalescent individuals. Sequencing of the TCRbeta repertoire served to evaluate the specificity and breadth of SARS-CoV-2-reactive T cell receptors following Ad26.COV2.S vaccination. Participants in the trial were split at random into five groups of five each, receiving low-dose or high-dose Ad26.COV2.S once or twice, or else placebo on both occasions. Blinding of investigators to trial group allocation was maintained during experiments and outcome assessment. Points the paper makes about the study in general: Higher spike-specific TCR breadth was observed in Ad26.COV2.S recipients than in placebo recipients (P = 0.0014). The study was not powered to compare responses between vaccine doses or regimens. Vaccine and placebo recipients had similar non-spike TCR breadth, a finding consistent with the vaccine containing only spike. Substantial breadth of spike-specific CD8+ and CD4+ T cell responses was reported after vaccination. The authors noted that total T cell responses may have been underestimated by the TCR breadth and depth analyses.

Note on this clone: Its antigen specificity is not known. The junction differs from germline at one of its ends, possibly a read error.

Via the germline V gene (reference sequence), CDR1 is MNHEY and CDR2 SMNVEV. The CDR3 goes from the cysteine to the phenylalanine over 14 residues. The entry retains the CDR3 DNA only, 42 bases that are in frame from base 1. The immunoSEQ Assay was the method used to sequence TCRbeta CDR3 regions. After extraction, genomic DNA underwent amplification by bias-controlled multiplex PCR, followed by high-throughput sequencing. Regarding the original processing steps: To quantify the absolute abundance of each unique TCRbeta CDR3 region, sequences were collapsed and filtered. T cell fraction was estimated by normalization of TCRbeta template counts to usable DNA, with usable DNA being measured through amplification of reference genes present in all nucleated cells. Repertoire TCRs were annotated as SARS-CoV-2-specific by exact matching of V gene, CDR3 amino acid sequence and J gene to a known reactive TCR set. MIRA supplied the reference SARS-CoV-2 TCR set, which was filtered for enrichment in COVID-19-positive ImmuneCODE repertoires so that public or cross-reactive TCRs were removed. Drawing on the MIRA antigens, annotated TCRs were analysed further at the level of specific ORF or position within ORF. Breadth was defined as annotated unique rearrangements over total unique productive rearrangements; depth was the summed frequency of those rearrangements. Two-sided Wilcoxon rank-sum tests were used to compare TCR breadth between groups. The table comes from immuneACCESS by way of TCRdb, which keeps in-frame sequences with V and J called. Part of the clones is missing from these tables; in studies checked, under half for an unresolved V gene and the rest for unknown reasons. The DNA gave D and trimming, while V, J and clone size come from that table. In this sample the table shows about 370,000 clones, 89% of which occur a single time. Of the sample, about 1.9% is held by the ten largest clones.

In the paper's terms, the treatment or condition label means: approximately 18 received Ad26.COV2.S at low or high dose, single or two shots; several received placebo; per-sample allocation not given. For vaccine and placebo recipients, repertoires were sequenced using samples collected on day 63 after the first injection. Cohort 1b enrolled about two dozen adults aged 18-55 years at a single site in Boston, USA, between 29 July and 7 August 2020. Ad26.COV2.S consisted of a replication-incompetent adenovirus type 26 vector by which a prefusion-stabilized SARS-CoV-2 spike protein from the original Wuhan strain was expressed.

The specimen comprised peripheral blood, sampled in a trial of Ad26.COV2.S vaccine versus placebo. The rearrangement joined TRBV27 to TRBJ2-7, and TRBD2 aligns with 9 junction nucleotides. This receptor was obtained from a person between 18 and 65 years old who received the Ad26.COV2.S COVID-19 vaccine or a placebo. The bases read TGTGTCAGCAGTACGAGCGGGAGGTTCTACGAGCAGTACTTC. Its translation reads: CVSSTSGRFYEQYF.